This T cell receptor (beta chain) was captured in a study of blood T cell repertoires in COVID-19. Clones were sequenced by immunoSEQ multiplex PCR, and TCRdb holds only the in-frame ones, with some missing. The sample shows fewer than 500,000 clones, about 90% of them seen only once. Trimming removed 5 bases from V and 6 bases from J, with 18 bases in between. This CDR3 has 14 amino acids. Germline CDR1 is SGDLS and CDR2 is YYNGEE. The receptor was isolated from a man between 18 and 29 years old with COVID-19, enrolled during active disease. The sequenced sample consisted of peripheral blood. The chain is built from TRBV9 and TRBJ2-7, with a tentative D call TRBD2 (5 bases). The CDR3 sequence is CASSPTSRGPEQYF. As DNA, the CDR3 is TGTGCCAGCAGTCCCACGTCCCGGGGTCCCGAGCAGTACTTC.